This TCR beta chain was captured in a study of blood T cells in healthy people across ages. General study points: A strong correlation between TCR beta diversity and naive T cell percentage was seen.

The table lists this clonotype with many counts. Its antigen remains unidentified. There are 15 residues in the CDR3. Germline CDR1 MNHNY, CDR2 SVGAGI (reference sequence). Trimming stripped 3 bases from V and 0 bases from J, with 9 bases between. A second PCR of roughly 7 to 11 cycles used a sample-barcoded 5' primer and a J-beta primer mix. TCRdb ran MiXCR on the 5' RACE reads and lists one entry per CDR3 protein. The sample has fewer than 700,000 distinct CDR3 sequences; 40% to 55% are singletons. Input material: blood. The gene calls are TRBV6-6 and TRBJ1-3; D remains unclear. The receptor was isolated from a man of 80 years or more in good health. The CDR3 spells CASSYPGVSGNTIYF. The CDR3 DNA is TGTGCCAGCAGTTATCCGGGAGTCTCTGGAAACACCATATATTTT.